This TCR beta chain originates from a study of T-cell memory formation after mild COVID-19. TCRdb analysed the 5' RACE reads with MiXCR anew, one entry per CDR3 protein. The table shows about 200,000 distinct CDR3 sequences, with over 7.5% occurring only once. Sequencing was done on a sample of PBMCs or a T cell subset sorted from them (not recorded which). The receptor comes from a man in his late teens or twenties who had mild COVID-19 (a few samples of this study predate the infection). Cell type and time point are not known.

The DNA of the CDR3 is TGTGCCTCAACAGGGGGCCAAAATTCACCCCTCCACTTT. Translated, it gives CASTGGQNSPLHF. V is TRBV12-3 or TRBV12-4 and J is TRBJ1-6; 9 nucleotides line up with TRBD1. The CDR3 length is 13 residues. The junction had 6 bases not matched to a gene; V was cut back by 11 bases and J by 7 bases.